This T cell receptor (beta chain) was sequenced in a study of T cell clones after liver transplantation. Study-wide background: Liver transplant recipients had immunosuppression withdrawal attempted within 2 years. Patients counted as tolerant after at least one year off all immunosuppression, enzymes not exceeding twice normal. Findings of the study overall: The donor-reactive repertoire was only partly measurable in two subjects, lacking donor cells.

Worth noting for this clone: The target antigen is unknown.

TCRdb keeps only in-frame clones here, not all; method: immunoSEQ multiplex PCR. Here the sample spans about 120,000 clones, over 75% being singletons. Germline CDR1 is SEHNR and CDR2 is FQNEAQ (reference sequence). The CDR3 contains 16 residues. After removal of 5 bases from V and 4 bases from J, the junction contained 8 bases not matched to a gene. Material: CD4+ T cells from blood, obtained 12 months after liver transplant. This chain joins TRBV7-9 and TRBJ2-5; TRBD2 aligns across 12 bases. The TCR comes from a human patient who received a liver transplant. The graft donor may account for some of the T cells. CDR3 bases: TGTGCCAGCAGCATGACTAGCGGGAGTGGTGGAGAGACCCAGTACTTC. It encodes CASSMTSGSGGETQYF.